This T cell receptor (beta chain) is from a study of blood T cells in healthy people across ages. As for the study in general: Researchers report that template switching captured about one barcoded beta molecule per two T cells. Study outcomes and limitations: Versus aged donors, long-lived donors had higher diversity and more naive CD4+ cells.

In the case of this clonotype: Antigen specificity is unknown.

Trimming removed 1 base at V and 6 bases at J, with 10 bases between. In germline, CDR1 is SGHVS, CDR2 FQNEAQ. The CDR3 sequence is 14 residues long. Each donor was a healthy Caucasian individual from Russia, aged 6 to 90. Primed by a sample-barcoded 5' primer and a J-beta primer mix, a second PCR proceeded for about 6 to 11 cycles. TCRdb redid the calling of the 5' RACE reads with MiXCR, one entry per CDR3 protein. The table lists 630,000 or so distinct CDR3 sequences, about 34% of them singletons. The source of this sequence is a woman of 80 years or more in good health. The sample comprised blood. V gene TRBV7-8 combines with J gene TRBJ2-1, with D perhaps matching TRBD2 (5 bases). CDR3 region: CASSLVEGSNEQFF. CDR3 bases: TGTGCCAGCAGCTTAGTAGAGGGAAGCAATGAGCAGTTCTTC.